The source of this T cell receptor (beta chain) is a study of shared clonotypes between healthy human individuals. V was pared by 4 bases and J by 4 bases, with 11 bases between. Germline V gives CDR1 SQVTM, CDR2 ANQGSEA. The CDR3 length is 13 residues. The protocol was immunoSEQ multiplex PCR, while the TCRdb copy is restricted to in-frame clones and leaves out a portion. The sample carries some 740,000 clones, around 92% recorded once. Cells designated naive CD8 were CD45RO-negative and were positively selected for CCR7, with terminally differentiated effector memory CD45RA+ cells excluded. All participating donors were Caucasian adults from Nashville, Tennessee.

This receptor was taken from a man aged 25 to 45 in good health. Sequences were obtained from naive CD8+ T cells sorted from blood. The J gene is TRBJ2-4, the V gene TRBV29-1; D is possibly TRBD1 (6 bases). CDR3 loop: CSVVGAQKNIQYF. Here the CDR3 DNA reads TGCAGCGTTGTGGGGGCGCAGAAAAACATTCAGTACTTC.